These T cell receptor beta chains were read from a single sample in a study of OX40 agonist ivuxolimab in advanced cancers. Libraries were prepared by immunoSEQ multiplex PCR; TCRdb keeps only in-frame clonotypes and omits some of them. The sample records 70,000 to 95,000 clones, approximately 92% being singletons. Source: CD4+ or CD8+ T cells sorted from blood, taken in a trial of the OX40 agonist ivuxolimab. The origin of the receptors is an adult with an advanced solid tumor such as melanoma, head and neck, liver or kidney cancer. The CDR3 runs from the conserved cysteine through the conserved F or W. The D gene is left open where the match is weak. Only some rows state a clone size, as once, few, many or a class for expanded clones.

J: TRBJ2-3
V: TRBV6-4
D: TRBD2
size: NA
CDR3: CATVAGEQGDTQYF
DNA: TGTGCCACCGTAGCGGGAGAACAAGGGGATACGCAGTATTTT

J: TRBJ2-1
V: TRBV6-5
D: TRBD1
size: NA
CDR3: CASRPTGPSYNEQFF
DNA: TGTGCCAGCAGACCGACAGGGCCTTCCTACAATGAGCAGTTCTTC

J: TRBJ2-1
V: TRBV14
D: NA
size: NA
CDR3: CASSKGGMGQNLYNEQFF
DNA: TGTGCCAGCAGCAAGGGGGGTATGGGACAGAATCTGTACAATGAGCAGTTCTTC

J: TRBJ2-2
V: TRBV5-4
D: NA
size: NA
CDR3: CASSWGMSAGTGELFF
DNA: TGTGCCAGCAGCTGGGGTATGTCGGCGGGCACCGGGGAGCTGTTTTTT

J: TRBJ2-3
V: TRBV6-5
D: NA
size: NA
CDR3: CASSESLGDTQYF
DNA: TGTGCCAGCTCGGAAAGCCTGGGAGATACGCAGTATTTT

J: TRBJ1-2
V: TRBV9
D: NA
size: once
CDR3: CASSVEGTRNYGYTF
DNA: TGTGCCAGCAGCGTAGAAGGGACAAGGAACTATGGCTACACCTTC

J: TRBJ2-2
V: TRBV25-1
D: NA
size: NA
CDR3: CASSESMFGELFF
DNA: TGTGCCAGCAGTGAATCTATGTTCGGGGAGCTGTTTTTT

J: TRBJ2-6
V: TRBV5-6
D: NA
size: NA
CDR3: CASSLAGSGANVLTF
DNA: TGTGCCAGCAGCTTGGCCGGATCCGGGGCCAACGTCCTGACTTTC

J: TRBJ1-5
V: TRBV19
D: NA
size: NA
CDR3: CASSFGLFNQPQHF
DNA: TGTGCCAGTAGTTTCGGGCTTTTCAATCAGCCCCAGCATTTT

J: TRBJ2-4
V: TRBV28
D: TRBD2
size: NA
CDR3: CASNSRGGMSDIQYF
DNA: TGTGCCAGCAACAGCCGGGGGGGTATGTCGGACATTCAGTACTTC

J: TRBJ2-1
V: TRBV5-1
D: TRBD2
size: NA
CDR3: CASSSLTGRLAGVGRDEQFF
DNA: TGCGCCAGCAGCTCTCTGACAGGGAGGCTAGCGGGAGTGGGTCGAGATGAGCAGTTCTTC

J: TRBJ2-1
V: TRBV6-1
D: TRBD2
size: NA
CDR3: CASSEEISGAYNEQFF
DNA: TGTGCCAGCAGTGAAGAGATTAGCGGGGCTTACAATGAGCAGTTCTTC

J: TRBJ2-3
V: TRBV19
D: NA
size: NA
CDR3: CASSTLTGTFTDTQYF
DNA: TGTGCCAGTAGTACCCTTACCGGGACATTCACAGATACGCAGTATTTT

J: TRBJ2-1
V: TRBV5-1
D: TRBD2
size: NA
CDR3: CASSFHLAGAYNEQFF
DNA: TGCGCCAGCAGCTTCCACCTAGCGGGAGCCTACAATGAGCAGTTCTTC

J: TRBJ2-2
V: TRBV7-3
D: TRBD2
size: NA
CDR3: CASSTAGGLGTGELFF
DNA: TGTGCCAGCAGCACAGCGGGAGGGCTCGGAACCGGGGAGCTGTTTTTT

J: TRBJ1-5
V: TRBV28
D: TRBD1
size: NA
CDR3: CASSTPGQGQPQHF
DNA: TGTGCCAGCAGTACCCCCGGACAGGGGCAGCCCCAGCATTTT

J: TRBJ2-7
V: TRBV11-3
D: NA
size: NA
CDR3: CASSRYLGAEQYF
DNA: TGTGCCAGCAGCCGATATCTAGGAGCCGAGCAGTACTTC

J: TRBJ2-5
V: TRBV5-4
D: TRBD1
size: NA
CDR3: CASSLVGRQGNQETQYF
DNA: TGTGCCAGCAGCCTGGTGGGGCGACAGGGTAACCAAGAGACCCAGTACTTC

J: TRBJ2-1
V: TRBV9
D: NA
size: once
CDR3: CASSVTDYNEQFF
DNA: TGTGCCAGCAGCGTGACAGATTACAATGAGCAGTTCTTC

J: TRBJ2-2
V: TRBV4-1
D: NA
size: NA
CDR3: CASSQDNRATGELFF
DNA: TGCGCCAGCAGCCAGGACAACAGGGCGACCGGGGAGCTGTTTTTT

J: TRBJ1-2
V: TRBV28
D: NA
size: NA
CDR3: CASSLLSDQRYTF
DNA: TGTGCCAGCAGTTTACTCTCGGACCAGAGGTACACCTTC